Described below is a single T cell receptor (beta chain) sequence and its context. The antigen is unknown. The sample comes from a study of T cell responses to AZD1222 COVID-19 vaccine. Study findings and constraints: None of the repertoires were sampled until the peak T cell response had passed. Two doses of AZD1222 preceded a rise in Spike-specific TCR breadth and depth. Spike-wide coverage was observed for vaccine-associated CD4 TCRs, with dominant responses at 160-218 and 743-854. The donor cohort was predominantly white British with a female majority, and clonal diversity may have been underestimated.

Germline assignment: CDR1 LGHDT and CDR2 YNNKEL (reference sequence). Unmatched junction bases numbered 6, after V lost 2 bases and J lost 4 bases. The CDR3 extends over 16 amino acids. Profiling relied on immunoSEQ multiplex PCR, and the TCRdb table lists in-frame clones only, not all of them. The table includes some 130,000 clones, about four fifths detected once. The chain couples TRBV3-1 (or the pseudogene TRBV3-2) to TRBJ2-1, with 9 bases matching TRBD2. The source of this sequence is an adult in good health. Sequencing used peripheral blood, obtained on day 0 of AZD1222 vaccination. The CDR3 spells CASSQPSGVTYNEQFF. Here the CDR3 DNA reads TGTGCCAGCAGCCAACCTAGCGGGGTTACATACAATGAGCAGTTCTTC.